This T cell receptor (beta chain) was found in a study of blood T cell repertoires in COVID-19. TCRdb's copy holds only in-frame clones and misses some; the assay was immunoSEQ multiplex PCR. This sample has approximately 100,000 clones, with 65% to 90% found just once. In germline, CDR1 is SGHVS, CDR2 FNYEAQ. The V and J ends lost 5 bases and 9 bases respectively, with 14 bases between them. The CDR3 contains 14 residues. The sample taken for sequencing was peripheral blood. The sequence was obtained from a man aged 55 to 70 with acute or convalescent COVID-19. The chain couples TRBV7-6 to TRBJ1-6; D may be TRBD1 (5 bases). This CDR3 reads CASSDGTGGSPLHF. DNA of the CDR3: TGTGCCAGCAGCGACGGGACCGGGGGTTCACCCCTCCACTTT.